This TCR beta chain stems from a study of blood T cell repertoires in COVID-19. V was clipped by 6 bases and J by 0 bases, with 7 bases between them. The CDR3 has 13 residues. Germline CDR1 and CDR2: SGHRS and YFSETQ. Profiled with immunoSEQ multiplex PCR; TCRdb holds only in-frame clones, not every one. The sample lists 200,000 to 300,000 clones; around 86% were seen once. Sequencing was done on a sample of peripheral blood. The sequence derives from a woman aged 60-70 years with COVID-19, enrolled during active disease. The genes are TRBV5-1 and TRBJ1-3; D call uncertain. CDR3 sequence reads: CASMRDSGNTIYF. The CDR3 region has the DNA TGCGCCAGCATGCGAGACTCTGGAAACACCATATATTTT.